These 9 T cell receptor beta chains came from one sample sequenced in a study of T cells in women clearing cervical HPV infection. Clones were read by immunoSEQ multiplex PCR, and TCRdb kept only the in-frame ones, dropping some. The repertoire shows about 30,000 clones; the top ten hold 7.8%. The sequenced sample was blood buffy coat. The receptors originated from a woman between 18 and 75 years old with a cervical HPV16 infection that either progressed to CIN3+ or cleared (not recorded which).

The CDR3 DNA, read in part, is TGTGCCAGCAGTTTAGGCTCGGCGGGGGAAGAGACC. Residues: CASSLGSAGEET. The whole CDR3 sequence is CASSLGSAGEETQYF. This chain connects TRBV28 to TRBJ2-5; 7 bases map to TRBD2. Read coverage stops 3 residues before the CDR3 terminus; the germline J gene supplies the remainder. Germline V lookup: CDR1 MDHEN, CDR2 SYDVKM. J lost 3 bases, V lost 2 bases, and 6 bases had no gene match. This CDR3 region has 15 residues.

As to this clone: The observed sequence ends 3 residues before the CDR3 terminus, with the missing tail filled in from the germline J gene. The rearrangement joins TRBV7-9 to TRBJ2-1; 7 bases fit TRBD1. The junction had 8 bases not matched to a gene; V was cut back by 5 bases and J by 4 bases. CDR1 and CDR2 (germline): SEHNR, FQNEAQ (reference sequence). The CDR3 is 15 residues long. The chain's CDR3 is CASSRRTGLYNEQFF. Incomplete CDR3 DNA: TGTGCCAGCAGCCGCAGGACAGGCCTTTACAATGAG. Based on the CDR3 plus reference TRBV7-9 and TRBJ2-1, the full variable domain is DTGVSQNPRHKITKRGQNVTFRCDPISEHNRLYWYRQTLGQGPEFLTYFQNEAQLEKSRLLSDRFSAERPKGSFSTLEIQRTEQGDSAMYLCASSRRTGLYNEQFFGPGTRLTVL.

Comment on this clone: The DNA ends 3 residues before the CDR3 does, and the rest of the CDR3 is filled in from the germline J gene. Other DNA sequences in this sample translate to the same CDR3. The chain uses TRBV16 and TRBJ1-3, with TRBD1 identical over 7 bases. CDR1 and CDR2 (germline): KGHSY, FQNENV. Trimming removed 2 bases from V and 6 bases from J; junction bases left unmatched: 7. This CDR3 is built from 15 residues. Partial CDR3 DNA: TGTGCCAGCAGCCAACGACAGGGATGGGAAAACACC. This sequence encodes CASSQRQGWENT. The whole CDR3 protein is CASSQRQGWENTIYF.

As regards this clone: The DNA ends 3 residues before the CDR3 does, and the rest of the CDR3 is filled in from the germline J gene. The chain combines TRBV20-1 with TRBJ2-7, with a possible D match to TRBD2 (6 bases). V gave up 6 bases and J gave up 6 bases, with 21 bases separating them. Germline lookup yields CDR1 DFQATT and CDR2 SNEGSKA (reference sequence). The CDR3 is 14 amino acids. The CDR3 sequence is CSARKEGLISEQYF. The CDR3 DNA, read in part, is TGCAGTGCACGCAAGGAGGGACTCATAAGCGAG.

With respect to this clone: The observed sequence ends 3 residues before the CDR3 terminus, with the missing tail filled in from the germline J gene. The gene calls are TRBV7-3 and TRBJ2-3; the D is unclear. Looked up from germline, CDR1 is SGHTA and CDR2 is FQGTGA. The V end lost 2 bases, the J end lost 3 bases, and 9 bases lay between the germline ends. This CDR3 is 14 amino acids long. CDR3 sequence: CASSLGIATDTQYF. The covered CDR3 bases are TGTGCCAGCAGCTTAGGTATAGCAACAGATACG.

As concerns this clone: Coverage ceases 3 residues before the CDR3 finishes, and the germline J gene fills in the end. This chain uses TRBV6-2 or TRBV6-3 with TRBJ2-5; D perhaps matches TRBD1 (5 bases). Per the germline V gene, CDR1 is MNHEY and CDR2 is SVGEGT. The length of the CDR3 is 14 residues. V lost 6 bases to trimming and J lost 3 bases, with 14 bases between them. The part of the CDR3 DNA that was read is TGTGCCAGCAGCCCAATCTTAGGGGAAGAGACC. Protein: CASSPILGEET. The whole CDR3 region reads CASSPILGEETQYF.

On this clone itself: Coverage ceases 3 residues before the CDR3 finishes, and the germline J gene fills in the end. The chain uses TRBV29-1 and TRBJ2-2, with D tentatively TRBD1 (6 bases). The CDR3 totals 14 residues. Germline V lookup: CDR1 SQVTM, CDR2 ANQGSEA. V was shortened by 6 bases and J by 0 bases, with 11 bases between the two germline ends. This CDR3 is CSVGTTANTGELFF. The sequenced CDR3 bases are TGCAGCGTAGGGACAACTGCGAACACCGGGGAG.

As to this clone: The CDR3 extends 3 residues past the end of the read, so its final part is completed from the germline J gene. The chain uses TRBV6-1 and TRBJ2-5; no definite D call. The CDR3 is made up of 13 amino acids. Germline V gives CDR1 MNHNS, CDR2 SASEGT. The ends were cut back, 2 bases at V and 5 bases at J, with 9 bases in the middle. The sequenced part of the CDR3 DNA is TGTGCCAGCAGTGAACACAGTACCGAGACC. Its protein product is CASSEHSTET. The complete CDR3 reads CASSEHSTETQYF.

Points on this clone: The CDR3 end lies 3 residues beyond the end of the read and is filled in from the germline J gene. The chain links TRBV5-1 to TRBJ2-5; 8 nucleotides align to TRBD2. CDR3 length: 15 residues. Germline V CDR1 and CDR2: SGHRS, YFSETQ. The J segment lost 2 bases and the V segment lost 2 bases, leaving 5 bases of the junction unmatched. The sequenced part of the CDR3 DNA is TGCGCCAGCAGCTTTAACGGGGGGGTTCAAGAGACC. This codes for CASSFNGGVQET. The CDR3, in full, reads CASSFNGGVQETQYF. Full variable domain (remainder filled in from reference TRBV5-1 and TRBJ2-5): KAGVTQTPRYLIKTRGQQVTLSCSPISGHRSVSWYQQTPGQGLQFLFEYFSETQRNKGNFPGRFSGRQFSNSRSEMNVSTLELGDSALYLCASSFNGGVQETQYFGPGTRLLVL.